The entry that follows covers one TCR beta chain sequence. The sample belongs to a study of glioma-infiltrating T cells. The iRepertoire nested amplicon-rescue multiplex PCR amplified TCR alpha and beta CDR3s from RNA. TCRdb reprocessed the multiplex PCR reads via MiXCR and lists one record per CDR3 protein. The data show 5,000 to 7,000 distinct CDR3 sequences, nearly 45% seen once. V shed 4 bases and J shed 2 bases, with 8 bases lying between them. This CDR3 is built from 13 residues. CDR1 and CDR2 (germline): MNHEY, SMNVEV (reference sequence). Specimen: glioma tissue, nonneoplastic brain tissue, or PBMCs (not recorded which). V usage is TRBV27 and J usage is TRBJ1-2; weak D call: TRBD1 (5 bases). The clonotype originates from a human donor with low-grade glioma or glioblastoma, undergoing nonglioma brain surgery, or in good health (not recorded which). The CDR3: CASSYRDNYGYTF. As DNA, the CDR3 is TGTGCCAGCAGTTACCGGGACAACTATGGCTACACCTTC.